The 24 T cell receptor beta chains below come from one sample, sequenced in a study of blood T cell repertoires in COVID-19 (dated by TCRdb to 2020 to 2021). Receptor amplification or capture employed the immunoSEQ multiplex PCR assay. TCRdb provides this immuneACCESS table in a form limited to in-frame rearrangements. Some clones are lacking; in checked studies, under half of them reflect an unresolved V gene, and why the rest are absent is not known. This sample holds 130,000 to 150,000 clones; approximately 87% were observed only once. 6% to 7% of the sample lies in the top ten. The sequenced sample was peripheral blood. The receptors were gathered from a man aged 80 or over with acute or convalescent COVID-19.

V gene TRBV7-8 combines with J gene TRBJ2-3; D call uncertain. Germline CDR1 is SGHVS and CDR2 is FQNEAQ. The CDR3 has 16 residues. V was clipped by 1 base and J by 0 bases, with 11 bases between them. CDR3 nucleotides: TGTGCCAGCAGCTTAGATCCTGCGTATAGCACAGATACGCAGTATTTT. It encodes CASSLDPAYSTDTQYF.

The chain links TRBV11-2 to TRBJ1-2, with a tentative D call TRBD1 (5 bases). Trimming removed 0 bases at V and 7 bases at J, with 21 bases between. Germline values: CDR1 SGHAT, CDR2 FQNNGV. The CDR3 spans 17 residues. In DNA form, the CDR3 reads TGTGCCAGCAGCTTAGATCCCCAGGGCCCCACTCGAGCTGGCTACACCTTC. Translation: CASSLDPQGPTRAGYTF.

CDR3 in DNA: TGTGCCAGCAGTGAGGCCCCAATGCAGCCCCAGCATTTT. Translating gives CASSEAPMQPQHF. The rearrangement uses TRBV6-1 and TRBJ1-5; the D is unclear. The V gene lost 3 bases and the J gene lost 7 bases, with 10 bases spanning the gap. CDR1 is MNHNS, CDR2 SASEGT, per germline. The CDR3 runs 13 residues.

The CDR3 DNA is TGTGCCAGCAGTGCTAGCGGGAGGGTAAGCAATGAGCAGTTCTTC. This sequence encodes CASSASGRVSNEQFF. The chain joins TRBV25-1 to TRBJ2-1; 12 positions agree with TRBD2. The CDR3 length is 15 residues. CDR1 and CDR2 (germline): MGHDK, SYGVNS. With 4 bases clipped from V and 6 bases from J, the junction kept 4 bases outside the gene matches.

J is TRBJ2-4 and V is TRBV10-2, with 8 bases matching TRBD2. This CDR3 region has 18 residues. V lost 7 bases to trimming and J lost 0 bases; unmatched junction nucleotides: 14. Germline values: CDR1 WSHSY, CDR2 SAAADI. CDR3 DNA: TGCGCCAGCACCCGAGGGGCTAGCGGGCAGCTAGCCAAAAACATTCAGTACTTC. This gives the protein CASTRGASGQLAKNIQYF.

The J gene is TRBJ1-4, the V gene TRBV4-1, with TRBD1 matching over 7 bases. CDR3 length: 15 residues. Trimming removed 5 bases from V and 4 bases from J; junction bases left unmatched: 7. Per the germline V gene, CDR1 is MGHRA and CDR2 is YSYEKL. CDR3: CASSYQGGGNEKLFF. The CDR3, as DNA: TGCGCCAGCAGCTATCAAGGGGGCGGTAATGAAAAACTGTTTTTT.

This clone was detected only once. This chain uses TRBV27 with TRBJ1-1; D uncertain. Between the trimmed V and J ends, which lost 6 bases and 4 bases, there was a span of 12 bases. Per germline, CDR1 MNHEY and CDR2 SMNVEV (reference sequence). CDR3 length equals 13 residues. CDR3 loop: CASRRQGSTEAFF. As DNA, the CDR3 is TGTGCCAGCAGGAGACAAGGAAGCACTGAAGCTTTCTTT.

The genes are TRBV24-1 and TRBJ2-2, with 10 bases aligning to TRBD1. There are 16 residues in the CDR3. J lost 3 bases, V lost 10 bases, and 10 bases had no gene match. The germline CDR1 and CDR2 sequences are KGHDR and SFDVKD. The CDR3 DNA reads TGTGCCACGTCCGAAGAGACAGGGGGCCACACCGGGGAGCTGTTTTTT. Translating gives CATSEETGGHTGELFF.

The rearrangement joins TRBV18 to TRBJ1-6; D is unresolved. This CDR3 contains 13 residues. Per the germline V gene, CDR1 is KGHSH and CDR2 is LQKENI. V gave up 1 base and J gave up 8 bases, with 6 bases separating them. In DNA, the CDR3 is TGTGCCAGCTCACCACGGACTGATTCACCCCTCCACTTT. This encodes CASSPRTDSPLHF. The whole variable domain, filled in from reference TRBV18 and TRBJ1-6, reads NAGVMQNPRHLVRRRGQEARLRCSPMKGHSHVYWYRQLPEEGLKFMVYLQKENIIDESGMPKERFSAEFPKEGPSILRIQQVVRGDSAAYFCASSPRTDSPLHFGNGTRLTVT.

V and J are TRBV18 and TRBJ1-2; 9 bases are shared with TRBD1. Unmatched junction bases numbered 9, after V lost 0 bases and J lost 7 bases. Germline loops: CDR1 KGHSH, CDR2 LQKENI. The CDR3 covers 16 residues. The chain's CDR3 is CASSPPLGQGSTGYTF. The DNA for the CDR3 is TGTGCCAGCTCACCACCGCTTGGACAGGGGTCAACTGGCTACACCTTC. The whole variable domain, remainder taken from reference TRBV18 and TRBJ1-2, is NAGVMQNPRHLVRRRGQEARLRCSPMKGHSHVYWYRQLPEEGLKFMVYLQKENIIDESGMPKERFSAEFPKEGPSILRIQQVVRGDSAAYFCASSPPLGQGSTGYTFGSGTRLTVV.

The chain links TRBV19 to TRBJ2-1; TRBD2 agrees at 11 bases. V trimming: 4 bases; J trimming: 2 bases; junction bases outside the gene matches: 1. In germline, CDR1 is LNHDA, CDR2 SQIVND (reference sequence). The CDR3 length is 15 residues. CDR3 sequence reads: CASSNSGGAYNEQFF. The CDR3 DNA reads TGTGCCAGTAGTAATAGCGGGGGGGCCTACAATGAGCAGTTCTTC.

The V gene is TRBV9, the J gene TRBJ1-1, with a possible D match to TRBD1 (5 bases). Per germline, CDR1 SGDLS and CDR2 YYNGEE. V was clipped by 0 bases and J by 7 bases, with 19 bases between them. This CDR3 comprises 16 residues. The DNA of the CDR3 is TGTGCCAGCAGCGTAGGAGAGGGGACTATTCAAGGTGAAGCTTTCTTT. Translation: CASSVGEGTIQGEAFF.

This clone was seen a single time. The V call is TRBV7-2, the J call TRBJ1-5; 7 bases are a match to TRBD1. Trimming cost V 5 bases and J 7 bases; bases outside gene matches: 11. Looked up from germline, CDR1 is SGHTA and CDR2 is FQGNSA. This CDR3 has 15 residues. This chain's CDR3 is CASSATGVSGQPQHF. The CDR3 DNA reads TGTGCCAGCAGCGCAACAGGGGTGAGTGGGCAGCCCCAGCATTTT.

The V call is TRBV11-2, the J call TRBJ2-3, with 10 bases matching TRBD2. V shed 2 bases and J 4 bases; nucleotides not matched to a gene: 6. From germline, CDR1 is SGHAT and CDR2 FQNNGV. This CDR3 is built from 16 residues. The CDR3 DNA sequence: TGTGCCAGCAGCTTACGTAGCGGGGGGCGCTCAGATACGCAGTATTTT. Translating gives CASSLRSGGRSDTQYF.

The chain couples TRBV5-6 to TRBJ2-7; 9 positions match TRBD2. The CDR3 totals 16 residues. Germline values: CDR1 SGHDT, CDR2 YYEEEE. V shed 4 bases, J shed 2 bases, and the junction held 10 bases outside the gene matches. CDR3 sequence reads: CASSLEGTSFPYEQYF. The CDR3 region has the DNA TGTGCCAGCAGCCTCGAAGGGACTAGCTTCCCCTACGAGCAGTACTTC.

The rearrangement uses TRBV2 and TRBJ1-5; 10 bases agree with TRBD1. After removal of 5 bases from V and 5 bases from J, the junction contained 3 bases not matched to a gene. CDR1 is SNHLY and CDR2 is FYNNEI in the germline V gene. CDR3 length: 14 residues. CDR3 bases: TGTGCCAGCAGTCCGGACAGGGGGGATCAGCCCCAGCATTTT. This gives the protein CASSPDRGDQPQHF. The full variable domain, its missing parts supplied by reference TRBV2 and TRBJ1-5, is EPEVTQTPSHQVTQMGQEVILRCVPISNHLYFYWYRQILGQKVEFLVSFYNNEISEKSEIFDDQFSVERPDGSNFTLKIRSTKLEDSAMYFCASSPDRGDQPQHFGDGTRLSIL.

CDR3 residues: CASSPGQGAEGRTEAFF. For the CDR3, the DNA is TGCGCCAGCAGCCCAGGACAGGGGGCGGAGGGGCGTACTGAAGCTTTCTTT. The chain carries TRBV5-1 and TRBJ1-1, with 11 bases that match TRBD1. Germline values: CDR1 SGHRS, CDR2 YFSETQ. The V gene end was trimmed by 4 bases and the J gene end by 5 bases; junction bases not matched to a gene: 13. This CDR3 is built from 17 residues.

This chain joins TRBV11-2 and TRBJ2-5, with TRBD1 matching 10 bases. V lost 5 bases, J lost 4 bases, and 7 bases stayed unmatched. There are 15 residues in the CDR3. Per the germline V gene, CDR1 is SGHAT and CDR2 is FQNNGV. This chain's CDR3 is CASSPGQGVGETQYF. CDR3 nucleotide sequence: TGTGCCAGCAGCCCAGGACAGGGGGTGGGAGAGACCCAGTACTTC.

In its sample, this clone was seen once. The chain links TRBV5-1 to TRBJ2-7; D ambiguous. V lost 3 bases and J lost 3, with 7 bases in between. Germline V lookup: CDR1 SGHRS, CDR2 YFSETQ. The CDR3 is 12 residues long. The CDR3 loop is CASSSTGYEQYF. The CDR3 coding sequence is TGCGCCAGCAGCTCTACTGGCTACGAGCAGTACTTC.

The CDR3 protein is CASSPSSGSVWETQYF. CDR3 DNA: TGTGCCAGCTCACCTTCTAGCGGGAGCGTATGGGAGACCCAGTACTTC. The chain couples TRBV18 to TRBJ2-5, with 10 positions matching TRBD2. The CDR3 consists of 16 residues. Germline V gene sequence: CDR1 KGHSH, CDR2 LQKENI. Trimming took 3 bases from V and 5 from J; bases not matched to a gene: 9. Full variable domain (rest looked up from reference TRBV18 and TRBJ2-5): NAGVMQNPRHLVRRRGQEARLRCSPMKGHSHVYWYRQLPEEGLKFMVYLQKENIIDESGMPKERFSAEFPKEGPSILRIQQVVRGDSAAYFCASSPSSGSVWETQYFGPGTRLLVL.

In regard to this clone: Additional DNA sequences in this sample encode the identical CDR3. V is TRBV7-2 and J is TRBJ1-2, with D uncertain. Germline CDR1 is SGHTA and CDR2 is FQGNSA. The CDR3 is made up of 12 amino acids. V lost 2 bases and J 5 bases, leaving 6 bases between the germline ends. The CDR3 loop reads CASSLSGYGYTF. Written as DNA, the CDR3 is TGTGCCAGCAGCTTATCAGGTTATGGCTACACCTTC. Supplemented by reference TRBV7-2 and TRBJ1-2, the full variable domain reads GAGVSQSPSNKVTEKGKDVELRCDPISGHTALYWYRQSLGQGLEFLIYFQGNSAPDKSGLPSDRFSAERTGGSVSTLTIQRTQQEDSAVYLCASSLSGYGYTFGSGTRLTVV.

The chain links TRBV14 to TRBJ2-3, with D tentatively TRBD1 (6 bases). CDR1 SGHDN and CDR2 FVKESK come from the germline V gene. This CDR3 is 16 amino acids long. Trimming took off 4 bases at V and 2 bases at J, with 16 bases between the two ends. CDR3 bases: TGTGCCAGCAGCCCGAGAGACAGGCCAACCACAGATACGCAGTATTTT. It translates to CASSPRDRPTTDTQYF.

J is TRBJ2-7 and V is TRBV6-1; 12 nucleotides match TRBD2. CDR1 and CDR2 (germline): MNHNS, SASEGT. The CDR3 extends over 19 amino acids. The V and J ends lost 4 bases and 3 bases, in that order; junction bases with no gene match: 16. The CDR3 protein is CASSGRSQVATSGSYEQYF. In DNA, the CDR3 is TGTGCCAGCAGTGGTCGGTCCCAGGTTGCGACTAGCGGGAGCTACGAGCAGTACTTC.

This clone was seen a few times. The gene calls are TRBV7-6 and TRBJ1-4; 8 bases are a match to TRBD1. Germline CDR1 and CDR2: SGHVS and FNYEAQ. The CDR3 covers 17 residues. V dropped 2 bases and J dropped 6; count of bases not matched to a gene: 11. CDR3 residues: CASSLRPRTGKDEKLFF. The DNA of the CDR3 is TGTGCCAGCAGCTTAAGACCACGGACAGGGAAGGATGAAAAACTGTTTTTT.